The T cell receptor beta chain described here comes from a study of T cell responses to AZD1222 COVID-19 vaccine. Study-wide results and limits: With dominance at 160-218 and 743-854, vaccine-associated CD4 TCRs spanned spike. Clonal diversity was possibly underestimated, and white British individuals and females predominated among donors. It was only a handful of AZD1222 recipients who were seropositive at baseline. Targeting of unmutated variant regions was reportedly seen in nearly half of spike-specific TCRs.

Repertoires were generated with immunoSEQ multiplex PCR, while TCRdb's copy carries only in-frame clones and drops some. The repertoire holds some 150,000 clones, with under 95% as singletons. Concerning this clone itself: What it binds is not known.

V was cut by 6 bases and J by 1 base, with 12 bases left in between. Germline V gene sequence: CDR1 MDHEN, CDR2 SYDVKM. The CDR3 covers 14 residues. The TCR was taken from an adult in good health. The J gene is TRBJ1-1, the V gene TRBV28; a possible D gene is TRBD1 (5 bases). The sample was peripheral blood, taken on day 0 of AZD1222 vaccination. CDR3 bases: TGTGCCAGCAGGGGGACGGGAAAGAACACTGAAGCTTTCTTT. It encodes CASRGTGKNTEAFF. The full variable domain, completed using reference TRBV28 and TRBJ1-1, is DVKVTQSSRYLVKRTGEKVFLECVQDMDHENMFWYRQDPGLGLRLIYFSYDVKMKEKGDIPEGYSVSREKKERFSLILESASTNQTSMYLCASRGTGKNTEAFFGQGTRLTVV.